This T cell receptor (beta chain) was documented in a study of T cell repertoires in cytomegalovirus infection. Study as a whole: Both CMV infection and a matching HLA type were indicated by public TCR beta signatures. Study-wide results and limits: Totalled public TCR beta family frequency picked out people who carried CMV plus the relevant HLA. The ex vivo response showed dominance by HLA-C-restricted CMV-specific TCR beta clonotypes.

The germline V and J ends were trimmed by 7 bases and 5 bases, with 17 bases remaining between them. CDR1 and CDR2 from the germline V gene are SNHLY and FYNNEI. This CDR3 region has 14 residues. As for this clonotype: Its specificity is not known.

MiXCR, run by TCRdb on the reads, gives a single entry per CDR3 protein. The sample lists under 850,000 distinct CDR3 sequences; 33% were seen once. The chain joins TRBV2 to TRBJ2-5; weak D call: TRBD2 (5 bases). This clonotype was sampled from a human donor in good health (CMV status not recorded). Some clones in this sample may be carry-over from other donors' samples. The sample here was cultured PBMCs, taken from culture after CMV antigen stimulation. In DNA form, the CDR3 reads TGTGCCAGCATTCGTGGGAGAGGGTGGGAGACCCAGTACTTC. Protein sequence: CASIRGRGWETQYF.